This T cell receptor (beta chain) was sequenced in a study of beta chain features in type 1 diabetes. Notes on the study in general: Healthy donors had naive, central memory and Treg TCRB repertoires that appeared less similar than those seen among patients. It was possible that PCR favored shorter templates, equally so in patients and controls.

Populations obtained by sorting all exceeded 98% purity. As for this clone: Its matching antigen is unknown.

In germline, CDR1 is SQVTM, CDR2 ANQGSEA. Trimming stripped 4 bases from V and 4 bases from J, with 16 bases between. The CDR3 is 14 amino acids. Every isolated RNA sample was fully reverse transcribed, so sequencing captured expressed TCRB transcripts. Only in-frame clones appear in the TCRdb table, and some are missing; sequencing was by immunoSEQ multiplex PCR. The sample contains 400,000 to 550,000 clones, 10% to 12% of which appear only once. The material sequenced was naive CD4+ T cells from blood. This receptor was taken from a woman aged 18-29 years in good health. This chain joins TRBV29-1 and TRBJ1-2, with a possible D match to TRBD1 (5 bases). This CDR3 reads CSVVRPLTGYGYTF. CDR3 in DNA: TGCAGCGTTGTAAGACCGCTAACAGGCTATGGCTACACCTTC.